This T cell receptor beta chain was sequenced for a study of CD8+CD57+ T cells in acquired aplastic anemia. Findings and caveats of the study: Significant differences in CD8+ Simpson's diversity were not observed between patients and controls. Patients and controls shared 25 to 35 CD8+ CDR3 sequences, highly expressed in patients.

To note about this clonotype: Its antigen is as yet unknown.

Profiling that covered TCR beta VDJ and CDR3 relied on genomic DNA as its template. From the reads, TCRdb called clonotypes with MiXCR, one entry per CDR3 protein. The sample holds approximately 98,000 distinct CDR3 sequences, approximately 73% seen once. The CDR3 sequence is 17 residues long. V dropped 5 bases and J dropped 0 bases, with 18 bases sitting between them. The germline gives CDR1 ENHRY, CDR2 SYGVKD. For sequencing, patients were chosen who had shown expansion of CD8+CD57+ cells by flow cytometry. Patients were therapy-naive when their blood was sampled. This chain uses TRBV10-3 with TRBJ2-3; tentatively, D is TRBD1 or TRBD2 (6 bases each). The TCR was taken from a human donor with aplastic anemia. The source material was sorted CD4+, CD8+, or CD8+CD57+ T cells (not recorded which) from PBMCs. The CDR3 protein is CAISSPAGGRSTDTQYF. As DNA, the CDR3 is TGTGCCATCAGTTCCCCCGCCGGGGGCCGTAGCACAGATACGCAGTATTTT.